Here is one TCR beta chain with its context. Its antigen is currently not known. No base quality values were provided; no much bigger clone lies one nucleotide off. The sample contains more than one DNA sequence encoding this CDR3. Receptor libraries were prepared by the immunoSEQ multiplex PCR assay. A mixture of 60 forward primers for TCR Vbeta segments and 13 reverse primers for TCR Jbeta segments was used in the multiplex PCR. A multiplex PCR assay on genomic DNA amplified the CDR3 region of rearranged TCR beta genes. The Illumina HiSeq System was used to sequence the amplified TCR beta libraries as 87-base-pair reads. The original pipeline was this. Across the 600 to 700 repertoires, a later analysis counted tens of millions of unique TCR beta chains, roughly 11 million of which were shared by at least two donors. Raw reads were error-corrected and collapsed into unique sequences with a nearest-neighbor algorithm that merged closely related sequences to remove PCR and sequencing errors. Alignment of CDR3 sequences to IMGT reference sequences was used to assign V, D and J gene segments. For a sequence to be retained, a match of at least six nucleotides was required to both a V gene segment and a J gene segment. Rearrangements were classified as productive when the CDR3 lacked stop codons and remained in frame with V and J, and all other rearrangements were classified as non-productive. Following IMGT convention, CDR3 was defined as the stretch from the second conserved V-encoded cysteine to the conserved J-encoded phenylalanine. The earlier analysis of 500 to 600 of the donors excluded sequences that lacked an unambiguous match to a single V gene segment. In an earlier analysis of 450 to 700 of the donors, V segments were called functional above 56.7% productive rearrangements and were called segregating when the between-donor standard deviation exceeded 5%. A statistical classification framework was built to diagnose cytomegalovirus status from the catalog of TCR beta chain sequences. A later analysis assigned V and J genes by comparing TCR nucleotide sequences with IMGT/GENE-DB human TR gene sequences. A later analysis assigned CDR3 sequences and most-parsimonious VDJ recombination scenarios with the TCRdist pipeline. A later analysis defined each TCR beta chain by its CDR3 amino acid sequence plus V-gene family, and excluded reads lacking a unique V-gene family. In a later analysis, 450 to 600 highly shared, low-generation-probability nucleotide sequences were removed to address suspected cross-contamination and a sequencing artifact. A later analysis calculated a clonal expansion index for each public chain from normalized within-repertoire ranks of inferred template counts. A later analysis computed generation probabilities with a VDJ recombination model fitted to out-of-frame rearrangements, and checked the results against IGoR. In a later analysis, TCR-TCR, TCR-HLA and TCR-CMV co-occurrence was scored with hypergeometric tests, and a repertoire-size bias correction was applied to TCR pairs. A later analysis estimated false discovery rates by permuting HLA or CMV assignments 20 times. A later analysis grouped co-occurring TCRs with DBSCAN, adding TCRdist sequence similarity when clustering within HLA-allele-positive subsets. Repertoires with fewer than 30,000 or more than 120,000 public chains, plus five repertoires with anomalous nucleotide sharing, were excluded from co-occurrence clustering. Drawn from immuneACCESS, this table holds only the in-frame rearrangements with V and J called that TCRdb kept. Clones are partly lost; checked studies trace under half to an unresolved V gene and leave the rest unexplained. V and J calls and clone size are given by that table; D and trimming were obtained from the DNA. A total of about 150,000 clones appear in this sample, approximately 70% of them only once. Roughly 2% of the sample comes from the top ten.

The cohort comprised around 690 healthy bone marrow donors. All cohort members were sampled while nominally healthy, although unrecorded immune exposures were likely present. The donor tested CMV seropositive, placing the donor among the approximately 290 seropositive members of the cohort. Every donor gave a peripheral blood sample, and the peripheral blood mononuclear cells from that sample were used for TCR beta sequencing. The Qiagen DNeasy Blood Extraction Kit was used to extract genomic DNA from the blood cell samples. The sample originates from a study of cytomegalovirus exposure and HLA in healthy donors (dated by TCRdb to about 2017). About the investigation overall: An earlier analysis of several hundred of the donors reported about 280 Gb of sequence data and 95 million to 120 million unique TCR beta sequences obtained from around 180 million T cells. The number of typed donors differed by locus: roughly 629-630 for A, B, C, DRB1 and DQB1; 500 to 550 for DQA1; approximately 600 for DPA1; and around 470 for DPB1. Every repertoire in the discovery cohort had been generated on one and the same sequencing platform. In a later analysis, previously published TCR beta repertoires from about 670 donors were re-analyzed and high-resolution HLA genotyping was added so that TCR occurrence patterns could be studied. An early release that covered about 600 HLA-typed donors contained 300 to 350 gigabases of sequencing data and tens of millions of unique TCR sequences. A separate validation cohort of about 110 different subjects was used in addition to the 666-subject first cohort. Across about 370 genotyped donors of the cohort, an average of roughly 230,000 unique TCR beta nucleotide sequences per donor were sequenced, and roughly a sixth of those sequences were non-productive. The study aimed to test whether cataloging public T cell receptors could reveal signatures of past pathogen exposure. Of the 350 to 400 genotyped donors, roughly 80% fell in the genetic ancestry cluster associated with self-reported Caucasian donors. To predict cytomegalovirus infection status, the study brought together high-throughput TCR immunosequencing, statistical association of individual TCRs with disease status, and machine learning. A later genetic analysis took genome-wide SNP genotypes for 398 of the 666 donors and used that subset as a discovery cohort. Donor age, sex, ethnicity and CMV serostatus were compiled alongside the repertoire data. Rather than drawing on any new phenotypic data, the later analysis identified candidate immune exposures from TCR beta sequences and the way those sequences occurred across donors. Because of strong linkage in the cohort, 4 to 6 DR-DQ haplotypes were treated as single units for association and clustering. Both class I and class II loci were covered by HLA typing, at four-digit resolution. An earlier analysis of approximately 640 of the donors applied high-throughput TCR beta sequencing to assess whether each TCR beta V gene segment acted as functional or pseudogenic. The study profiled the T cell repertoires of 666 subjects by immunosequencing and related them to cytomegalovirus serostatus.

General conclusions and limits of the study: The 87-base-pair reads could not distinguish some IMGT-functional V segments, including TRBV6-2 and TRBV6-3, so those segments were excluded. At a false discovery rate of 0.05, a later analysis linked 15,000 to 20,000 TCR beta sequences to specific HLA alleles. Strong co-occurrence of HLA alleles, especially DR and DQ, made assigning TCR associations to individual alleles difficult. The cohort was sequenced for TCR beta chains only, and without alpha or paired-chain data the features that could be detected were limited. In a later analysis, HLA-associated TCR beta chains showed more clonal expansion and lower generation probabilities than non-associated chains that were equally common. The sequencing pipeline was judged likely to have produced a cluster of highly shared sequence variants as a technical artifact. A later analysis reported that several top co-occurrence clusters appeared linked to parvovirus B19, influenza, CMV and Epstein-Barr virus. Most CMV-associated TCR beta chains appeared to be HLA-restricted in a later analysis, and the HLA associations seemed to be driven largely by CMV exposure. The study listed 150 to 200 TCR beta chains as associated with cytomegalovirus. A later analysis found that TCR association rates varied across HLA loci, with DRB1 alleles showing the most associated TCRs and HLA-C alleles the fewest. According to a later genetic analysis, donors in an Asian-associated ancestry cluster had fewer N-insertions in productive TCRs than the approximately 630-donor mean. Approximately 16 rarely observed V segments, including chromosome 9 orphons, were excluded from the earlier analysis of almost 600 of the donors because counts were too low. The classifier was reported to diagnose cytomegalovirus status with high specificity and sensitivity in both the original and validation cohorts. Roughly uniform sequencing depth across donors was assumed in presence/absence analyses, although this assumption may not hold. Most TCR sequences were seen in very few donors, while some public TCRs were found in many individuals. Correlated functional status among segregating V segments might be attributable to linkage disequilibrium, but an unknown experimental factor could not be ruled out. The only immune exposure information available for the cohort was CMV serostatus. According to the authors, the approach could potentially be generalized to other disease states and immunological phenotypes. An association between a missense DCLRE1C variant and V-gene and J-gene trimming of TCR beta chains was found in a later genetic analysis and replicated in an independent cohort. In vitro tests confirmed that three of the cytomegalovirus-associated TCR beta chains recognize cytomegalovirus antigens. In an earlier analysis of approximately 590 of the donors, most TCR beta V segments appeared in productive rearrangements about 87% or about 30% of the time, broadly matching IMGT annotations. A further reported finding was that TCR beta sequences accurately predicted the HLA-A and HLA-B alleles for most subjects in the first cohort. HLA typing was unavailable for some donors at each locus, so association tests used only the typed subset.

The junction shows trimming of 5 bases on V and 4 bases on J, and the gene matches do not reach 4 bases of it. Based on the germline V gene (reference sequence), the CDR1 and CDR2 sequences are SGHNT and YYREEE. The CDR3 starts with the cysteine, ends with the phenylalanine, and has 13 residues. Left in the record is the CDR3 DNA by itself, 39 bases read in frame from the first base. Sequencing input: PBMCs. This sequence originates from a woman aged 60-70 years in good health and CMV-seropositive. The chain joins TRBV5-4 to TRBJ1-2; 8 nucleotides in the junction match TRBD1. The CDR3: CASSSTGGYGYTF. The nucleotide sequence reads TGTGCCAGCAGTTCTACAGGGGGCTATGGCTACACCTTC.